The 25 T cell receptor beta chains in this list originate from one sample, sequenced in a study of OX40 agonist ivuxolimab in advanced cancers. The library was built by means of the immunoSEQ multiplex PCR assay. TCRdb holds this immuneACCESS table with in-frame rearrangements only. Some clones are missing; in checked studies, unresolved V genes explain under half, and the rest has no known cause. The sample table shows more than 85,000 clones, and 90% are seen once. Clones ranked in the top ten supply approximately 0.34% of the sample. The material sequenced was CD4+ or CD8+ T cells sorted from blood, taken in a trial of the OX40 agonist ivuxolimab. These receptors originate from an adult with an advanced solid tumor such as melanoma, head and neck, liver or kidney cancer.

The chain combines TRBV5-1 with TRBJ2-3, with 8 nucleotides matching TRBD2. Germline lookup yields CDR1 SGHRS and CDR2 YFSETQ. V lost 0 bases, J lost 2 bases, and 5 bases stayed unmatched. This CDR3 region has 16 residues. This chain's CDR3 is CASSLGASGFTDTQYF. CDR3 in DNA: TGCGCCAGCAGCTTGGGCGCTAGCGGGTTCACAGATACGCAGTATTTT.

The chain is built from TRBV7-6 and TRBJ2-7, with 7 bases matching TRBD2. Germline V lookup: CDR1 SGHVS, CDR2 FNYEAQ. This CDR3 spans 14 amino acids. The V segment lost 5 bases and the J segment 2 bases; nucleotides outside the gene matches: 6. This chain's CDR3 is CASSAGVLPYEQYF. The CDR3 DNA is TGTGCCAGCAGCGCGGGGGTCCTTCCCTACGAGCAGTACTTC.

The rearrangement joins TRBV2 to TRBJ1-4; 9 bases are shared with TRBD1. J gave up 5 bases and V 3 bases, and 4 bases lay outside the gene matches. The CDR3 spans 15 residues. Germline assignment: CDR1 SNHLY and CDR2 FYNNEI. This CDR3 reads CASSESGTGNEKLFF. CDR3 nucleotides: TGTGCCAGCAGTGAGTCCGGGACAGGGAATGAAAAACTGTTTTTT.

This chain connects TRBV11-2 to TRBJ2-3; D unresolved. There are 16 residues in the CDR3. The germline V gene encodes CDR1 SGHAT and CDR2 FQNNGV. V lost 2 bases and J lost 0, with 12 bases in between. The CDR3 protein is CASSLPPVTSTDTQYF. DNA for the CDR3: TGTGCCAGCAGCTTACCCCCCGTAACTAGCACAGATACGCAGTATTTT.

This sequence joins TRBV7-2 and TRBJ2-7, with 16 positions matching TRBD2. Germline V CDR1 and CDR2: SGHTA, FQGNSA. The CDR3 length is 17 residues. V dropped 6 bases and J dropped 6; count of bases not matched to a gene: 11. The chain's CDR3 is CASRPTGTSGRATEQYF. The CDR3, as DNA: TGTGCCAGCAGACCCACCGGGACTAGCGGGAGGGCCACCGAGCAGTACTTC.

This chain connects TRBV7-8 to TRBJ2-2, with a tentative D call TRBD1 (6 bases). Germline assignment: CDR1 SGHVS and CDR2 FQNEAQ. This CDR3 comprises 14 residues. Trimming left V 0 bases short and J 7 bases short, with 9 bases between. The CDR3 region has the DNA TGTGCCAGCAGCTTAGCGGACAGCGGCGGGGAGCTGTTTTTT. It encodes CASSLADSGGELFF.

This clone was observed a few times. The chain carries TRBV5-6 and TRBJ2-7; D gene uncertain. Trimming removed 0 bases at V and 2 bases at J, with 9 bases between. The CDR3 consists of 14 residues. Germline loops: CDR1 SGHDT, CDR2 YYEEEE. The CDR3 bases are TGTGCCAGCAGCTTGGCCACGTTAGCCTACGAGCAGTACTTC. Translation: CASSLATLAYEQYF.

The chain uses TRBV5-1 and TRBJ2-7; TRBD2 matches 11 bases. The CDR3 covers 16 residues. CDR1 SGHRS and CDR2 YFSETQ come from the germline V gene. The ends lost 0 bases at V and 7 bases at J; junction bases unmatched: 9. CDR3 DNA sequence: TGCGCCAGCAGCTTGGCCGAACTAGCGGGAGTTCAAGAGCAGTACTTC. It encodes CASSLAELAGVQEQYF.

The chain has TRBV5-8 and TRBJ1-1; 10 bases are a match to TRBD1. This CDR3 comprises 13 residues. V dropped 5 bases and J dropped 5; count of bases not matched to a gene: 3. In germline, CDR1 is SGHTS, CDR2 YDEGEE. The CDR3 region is CASSRDRGTEAFF. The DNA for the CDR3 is TGTGCCAGCAGTCGGGACAGGGGAACTGAAGCTTTCTTT.

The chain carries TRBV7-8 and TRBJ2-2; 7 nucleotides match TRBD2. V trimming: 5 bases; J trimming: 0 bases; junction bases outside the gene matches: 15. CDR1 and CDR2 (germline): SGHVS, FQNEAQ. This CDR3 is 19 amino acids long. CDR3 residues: CASSLPRGSGNANTGELFF. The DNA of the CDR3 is TGTGCCAGCAGCCTCCCCCGGGGGAGCGGGAACGCGAACACCGGGGAGCTGTTTTTT.

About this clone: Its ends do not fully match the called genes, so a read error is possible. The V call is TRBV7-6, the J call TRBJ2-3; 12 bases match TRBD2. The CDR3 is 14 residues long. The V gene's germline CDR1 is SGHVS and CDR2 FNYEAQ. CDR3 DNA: TGTGCCAGCAGCTTAGTGCTAGCGGGAGGGCCGAATCGTTTT. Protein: CASSLVLAGGPNRF.

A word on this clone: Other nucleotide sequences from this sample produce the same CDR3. The CDR3 sequence: CASSLRGNTEAFF. DNA for the CDR3: TGTGCCAGCAGCTTAAGAGGGAACACTGAAGCTTTCTTT. This rearrangement joins TRBV7-3 to TRBJ1-1, with no clear D. V was shortened by 1 base and J by 1 base, with 4 bases between the two germline ends. In germline, CDR1 is SGHTA, CDR2 FQGTGA. The CDR3 covers 13 residues.

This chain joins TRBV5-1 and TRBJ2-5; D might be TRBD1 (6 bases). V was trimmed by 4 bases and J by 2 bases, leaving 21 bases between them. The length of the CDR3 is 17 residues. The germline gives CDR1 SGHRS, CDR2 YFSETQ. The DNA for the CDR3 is TGCGCCAGCAGCATGAAAGACCAGGGGACGTTACAAGAGACCCAGTACTTC. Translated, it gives CASSMKDQGTLQETQYF. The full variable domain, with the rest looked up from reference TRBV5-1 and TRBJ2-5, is KAGVTQTPRYLIKTRGQQVTLSCSPISGHRSVSWYQQTPGQGLQFLFEYFSETQRNKGNFPGRFSGRQFSNSRSEMNVSTLELGDSALYLCASSMKDQGTLQETQYFGPGTRLLVL.

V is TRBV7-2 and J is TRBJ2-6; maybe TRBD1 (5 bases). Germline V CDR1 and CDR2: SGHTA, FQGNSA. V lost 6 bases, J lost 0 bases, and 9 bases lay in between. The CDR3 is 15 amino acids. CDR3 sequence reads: CASRLDSSGANVLTF. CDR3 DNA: TGTGCCAGCAGACTCGACAGCTCTGGGGCCAACGTCCTGACTTTC.

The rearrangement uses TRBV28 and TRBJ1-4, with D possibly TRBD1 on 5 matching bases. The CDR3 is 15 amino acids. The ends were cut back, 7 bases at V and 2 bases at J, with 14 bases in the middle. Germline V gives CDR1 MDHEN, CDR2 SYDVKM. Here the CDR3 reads CASNPSGGTNEKLFF. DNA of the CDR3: TGTGCCAGCAACCCGTCGGGGGGGACTAATGAAAAACTGTTTTTT.

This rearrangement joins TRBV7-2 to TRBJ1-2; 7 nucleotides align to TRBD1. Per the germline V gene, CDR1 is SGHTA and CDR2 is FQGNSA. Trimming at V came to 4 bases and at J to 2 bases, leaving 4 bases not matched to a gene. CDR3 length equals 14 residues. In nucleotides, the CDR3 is TGTGCCAGCAGCTCGAGACAGGGAAACTATGGCTACACCTTC. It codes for CASSSRQGNYGYTF.

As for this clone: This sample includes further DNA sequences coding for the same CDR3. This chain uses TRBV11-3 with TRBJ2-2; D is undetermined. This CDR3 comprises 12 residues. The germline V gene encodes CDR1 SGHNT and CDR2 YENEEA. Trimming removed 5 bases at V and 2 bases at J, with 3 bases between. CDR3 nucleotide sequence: TGTGCCAGCAGCCTTAACACCGGGGAGCTGTTTTTT. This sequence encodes CASSLNTGELFF.

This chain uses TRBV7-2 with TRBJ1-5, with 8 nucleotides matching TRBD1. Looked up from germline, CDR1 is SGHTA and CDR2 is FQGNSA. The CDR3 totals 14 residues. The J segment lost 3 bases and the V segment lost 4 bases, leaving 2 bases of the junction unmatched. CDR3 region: CASSSQGANQPQHF. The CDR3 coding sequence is TGTGCCAGCAGCTCTCAGGGGGCCAATCAGCCCCAGCATTTT.

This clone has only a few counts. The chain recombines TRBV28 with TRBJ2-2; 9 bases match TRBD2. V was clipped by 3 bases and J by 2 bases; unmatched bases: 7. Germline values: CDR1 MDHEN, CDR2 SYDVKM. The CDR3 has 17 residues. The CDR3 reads CASSLDETSGNTGELFF. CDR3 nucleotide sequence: TGTGCCAGCAGTTTGGATGAGACTAGCGGAAACACCGGGGAGCTGTTTTTT.

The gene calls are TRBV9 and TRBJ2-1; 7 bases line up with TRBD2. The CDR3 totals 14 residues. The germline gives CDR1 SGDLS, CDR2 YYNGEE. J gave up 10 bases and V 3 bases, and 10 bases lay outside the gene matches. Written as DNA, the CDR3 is TGTGCCAGCAGCGGCAGCGGGATTCGGGGGGAGCAGTTCTTC. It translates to CASSGSGIRGEQFF.

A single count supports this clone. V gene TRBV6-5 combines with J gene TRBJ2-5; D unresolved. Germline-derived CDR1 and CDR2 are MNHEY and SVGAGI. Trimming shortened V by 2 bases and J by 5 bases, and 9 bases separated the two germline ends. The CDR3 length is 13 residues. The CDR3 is CASSYPTTETQYF. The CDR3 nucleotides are TGTGCCAGCAGTTACCCGACCACTGAGACCCAGTACTTC.

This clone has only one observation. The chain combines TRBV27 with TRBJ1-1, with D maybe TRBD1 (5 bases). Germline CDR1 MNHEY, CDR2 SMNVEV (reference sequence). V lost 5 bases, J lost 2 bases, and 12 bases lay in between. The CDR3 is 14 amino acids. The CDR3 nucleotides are TGTGCCAGCAGTAATTCGGGGGGTAACACTGAAGCTTTCTTT. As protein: CASSNSGGNTEAFF.

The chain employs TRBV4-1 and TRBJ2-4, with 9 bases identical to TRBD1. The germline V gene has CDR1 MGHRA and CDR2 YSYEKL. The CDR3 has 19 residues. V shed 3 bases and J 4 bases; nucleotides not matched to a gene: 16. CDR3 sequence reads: CASSQSRDRERTGKNIQYF. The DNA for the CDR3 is TGCGCCAGCAGCCAGTCCCGGGACAGGGAACGAACGGGTAAAAACATTCAGTACTTC.

The CDR3 nucleotides read TGTGCCAGCAGCTTCTTCCCCGTCAGCGGGAGTTCTCTCTACGAGCAGTACTTC. It yields the protein CASSFFPVSGSSLYEQYF. The chain is built from TRBV5-6 and TRBJ2-7, with 8 bases matching TRBD2. V shed 2 bases, J shed 3 bases, and the junction held 16 bases outside the gene matches. From germline, CDR1 is SGHDT and CDR2 YYEEEE. This CDR3 region has 18 residues.

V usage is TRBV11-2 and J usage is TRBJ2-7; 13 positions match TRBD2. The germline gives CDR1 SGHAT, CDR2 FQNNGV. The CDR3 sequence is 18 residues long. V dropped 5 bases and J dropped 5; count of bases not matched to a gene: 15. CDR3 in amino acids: CASSRGLAGVGGRNEQYF. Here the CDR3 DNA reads TGTGCCAGCAGCAGAGGACTAGCGGGAGTCGGGGGACGGAACGAGCAGTACTTC.